This T cell receptor beta chain emerged from a study of cytomegalovirus exposure and HLA in healthy donors. Study findings and constraints: Many donors carried some public TCRs, although rarity characterized most TCR sequences. Researchers reported from a later analysis that most CMV-associated TCR beta chains appeared HLA-restricted.

PCR employed 60 Vbeta and 13 Jbeta primers. Using immunoSEQ multiplex PCR, the repertoire was profiled, and TCRdb retains in-frame clones only, with some absent. Of more than 95,000 clones listed, approximately 79% are singletons. CDR3 size: 15 residues. Per the germline V gene, CDR1 is MNHEY and CDR2 is SVGAGI. The V end was cut by 0 bases, the J end by 1 base, with 6 bases between. This clone came up a few times. The target antigen is unknown. Though nominally healthy at sampling, donors likely had unrecorded immune exposures. The specimen was PBMCs. The J gene is TRBJ2-2, the V gene TRBV6-5, with D unclear. The receptor was derived from a man between 60 and 70 years old in good health and CMV-seropositive. CDR3 residues: CASSYSPVNTGELFF. DNA of the CDR3: TGTGCCAGCAGTTACTCCCCGGTGAACACCGGGGAGCTGTTTTTT.